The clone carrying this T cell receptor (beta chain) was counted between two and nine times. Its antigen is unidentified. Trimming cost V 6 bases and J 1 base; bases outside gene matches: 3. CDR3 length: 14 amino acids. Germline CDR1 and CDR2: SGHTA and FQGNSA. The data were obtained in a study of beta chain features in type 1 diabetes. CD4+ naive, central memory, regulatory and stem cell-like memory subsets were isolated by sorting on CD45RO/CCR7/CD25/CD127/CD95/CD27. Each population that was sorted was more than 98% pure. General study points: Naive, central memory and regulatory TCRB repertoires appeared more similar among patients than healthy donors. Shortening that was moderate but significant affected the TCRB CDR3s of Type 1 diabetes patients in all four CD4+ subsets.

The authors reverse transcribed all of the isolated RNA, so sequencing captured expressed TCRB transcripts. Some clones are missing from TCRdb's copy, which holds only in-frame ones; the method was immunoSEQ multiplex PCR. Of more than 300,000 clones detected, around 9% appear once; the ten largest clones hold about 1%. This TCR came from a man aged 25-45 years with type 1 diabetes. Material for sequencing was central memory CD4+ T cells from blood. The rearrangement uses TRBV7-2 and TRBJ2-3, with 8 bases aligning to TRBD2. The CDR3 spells CASSPSGRTDTQYF. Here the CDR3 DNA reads TGTGCCAGCAGTCCTAGCGGGCGCACAGATACGCAGTATTTT.